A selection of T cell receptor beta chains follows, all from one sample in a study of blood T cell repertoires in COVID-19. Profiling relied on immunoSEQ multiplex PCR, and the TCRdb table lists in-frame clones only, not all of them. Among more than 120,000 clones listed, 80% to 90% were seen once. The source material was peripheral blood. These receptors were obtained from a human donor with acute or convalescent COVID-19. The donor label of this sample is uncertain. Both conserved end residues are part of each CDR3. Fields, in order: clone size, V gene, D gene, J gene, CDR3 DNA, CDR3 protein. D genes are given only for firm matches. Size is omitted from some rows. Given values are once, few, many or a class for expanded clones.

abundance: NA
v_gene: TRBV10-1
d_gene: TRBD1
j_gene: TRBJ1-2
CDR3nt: TGCGCCAGCAGTGGGCTAGCGGGGACAGGGGGCTTCTATGGCTACACCTTC
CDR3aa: CASSGLAGTGGFYGYTF

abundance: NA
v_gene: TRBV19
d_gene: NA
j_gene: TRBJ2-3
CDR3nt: TGTGCCAGTAGTATTTTATCCAGCACAGATACGCAGTATTTT
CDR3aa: CASSILSSTDTQYF

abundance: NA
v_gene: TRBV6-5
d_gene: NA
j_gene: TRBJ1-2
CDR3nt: TGTGCCAGCAGTCCCCGCGGAGTAAACTATGGCTACACCTTC
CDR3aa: CASSPRGVNYGYTF

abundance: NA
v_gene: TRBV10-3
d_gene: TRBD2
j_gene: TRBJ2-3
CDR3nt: TGTGCCATCAGTCTAGCGGGATTGGCAGATACGCAGTATTTT
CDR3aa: CAISLAGLADTQYF

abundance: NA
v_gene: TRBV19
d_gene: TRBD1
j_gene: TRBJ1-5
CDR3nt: TGTGCCAGTAGTATACAAGGGGGCGGTCAGCCCCAGCATTTT
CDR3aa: CASSIQGGGQPQHF

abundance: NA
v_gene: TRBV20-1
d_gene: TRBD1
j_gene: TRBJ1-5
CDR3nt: TGCAGTGCTAGTGTCGGGACAGTGACCCTCAATCAGCCCCAGCATTTT
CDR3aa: CSASVGTVTLNQPQHF

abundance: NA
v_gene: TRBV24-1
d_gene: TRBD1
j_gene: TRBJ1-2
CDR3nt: TGTGCCACCAGTGACCGCGGACAGGGAGGTGGCTACACCTTC
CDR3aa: CATSDRGQGGGYTF

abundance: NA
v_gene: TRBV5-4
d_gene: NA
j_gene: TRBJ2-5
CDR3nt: TGTGCCAGCAGCTTGGCCAGGCAAGAGACCCAGTACTTC
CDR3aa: CASSLARQETQYF

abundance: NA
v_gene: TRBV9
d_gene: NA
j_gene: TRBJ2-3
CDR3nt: TGTGCCAGCAGCGTAGGAAAGGTAGCTGATACGCAGTATTTT
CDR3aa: CASSVGKVADTQYF

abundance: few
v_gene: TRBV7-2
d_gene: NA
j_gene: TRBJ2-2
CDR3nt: TGTGCCAGCAGCCTAGGGGGAGCGAACACCGGGGAGCTGTTTTTT
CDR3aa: CASSLGGANTGELFF

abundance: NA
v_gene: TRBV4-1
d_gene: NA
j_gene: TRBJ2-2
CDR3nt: TGCGCCAGCAGCCAACCAGGGGCGATGGCCGGGGAGCTGTTTTTT
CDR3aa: CASSQPGAMAGELFF

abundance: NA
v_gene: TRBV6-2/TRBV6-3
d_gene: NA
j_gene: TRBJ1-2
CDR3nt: TGTGCCAGCAGTTGGACAGACTATGGCTACACCTTC
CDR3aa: CASSWTDYGYTF

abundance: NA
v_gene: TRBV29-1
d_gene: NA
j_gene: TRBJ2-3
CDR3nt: TGCAGCGTGGAAGGCTTGCTCTATAGCTCTAGCACAGATACGCAGTATTTT
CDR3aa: CSVEGLLYSSSTDTQYF

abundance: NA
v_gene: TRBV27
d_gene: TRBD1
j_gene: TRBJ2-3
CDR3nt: TGTGCCAGCAGTTTATCCCCGGGACAGGGATTATATACAGATACGCAGTATTTT
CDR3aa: CASSLSPGQGLYTDTQYF

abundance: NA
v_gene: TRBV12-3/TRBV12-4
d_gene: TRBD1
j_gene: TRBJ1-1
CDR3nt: TGTGCCAGCGGGGACAGGGGTAACACTGAAGCTTTCTTT
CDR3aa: CASGDRGNTEAFF

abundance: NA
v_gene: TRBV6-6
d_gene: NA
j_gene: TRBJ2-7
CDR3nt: TGTGCCAGCAACCCACAGGGAAGACACGAGCAGTACTTC
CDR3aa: CASNPQGRHEQYF

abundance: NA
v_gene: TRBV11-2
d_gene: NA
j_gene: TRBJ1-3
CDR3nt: TGTGCCAGCAGCTTACTTCGAGTCGGGGAAGGCTCTGGAAACACCATATATTTT
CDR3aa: CASSLLRVGEGSGNTIYF

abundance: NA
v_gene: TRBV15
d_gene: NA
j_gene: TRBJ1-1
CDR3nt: TGTGCCACCAGCAGAGAATATGGGCCAGCGAACACTGAAGCTTTCTTT
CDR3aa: CATSREYGPANTEAFF

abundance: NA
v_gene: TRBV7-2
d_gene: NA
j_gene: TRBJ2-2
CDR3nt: TGTGCCAGCAGCTTAGCGGAGGGATTCGCCGGGGAGCTGTTTTTT
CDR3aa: CASSLAEGFAGELFF

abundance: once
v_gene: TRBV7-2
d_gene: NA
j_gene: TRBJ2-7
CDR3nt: TGTGCCAGCAGCCTGTCCTCCTACGAGCAGTACTTC
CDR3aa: CASSLSSYEQYF

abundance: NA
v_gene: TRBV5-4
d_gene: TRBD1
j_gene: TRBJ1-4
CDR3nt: TGTGCCAGCAGCCGACAGGGGAGGGATGAAAAACTGTTTTTT
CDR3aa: CASSRQGRDEKLFF

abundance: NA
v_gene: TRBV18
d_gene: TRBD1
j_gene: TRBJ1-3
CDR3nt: TGTGCCAGCTCAGCCGGACAGGGCTCTGGAAACACCATATATTTT
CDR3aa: CASSAGQGSGNTIYF

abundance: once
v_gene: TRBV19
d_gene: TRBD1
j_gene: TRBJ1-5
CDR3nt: TGTGCCAGTAGCTCCGGGACAGGGGGCTCGAGCAATCAGCCCCAGCATTTT
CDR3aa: CASSSGTGGSSNQPQHF

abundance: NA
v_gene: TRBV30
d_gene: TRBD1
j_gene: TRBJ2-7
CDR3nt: TGTGCCGGGGGACAGGAACTCTACGAGCAGTACTTC
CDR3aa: CAGGQELYEQYF

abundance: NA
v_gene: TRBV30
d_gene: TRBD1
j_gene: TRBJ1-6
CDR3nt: TGTGCCTGGACCACGATCCTTGACAGGGGGAATTCACCCCTCCACTTT
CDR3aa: CAWTTILDRGNSPLHF

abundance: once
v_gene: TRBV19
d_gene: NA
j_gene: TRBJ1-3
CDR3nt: TGTGCCAGTCGGACGGACAGAGCTGGAAACACCATATATTTT
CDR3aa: CASRTDRAGNTIYF

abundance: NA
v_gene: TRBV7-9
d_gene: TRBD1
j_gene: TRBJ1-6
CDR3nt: TGTGCCAGCAGCTTAGCAGCAGGGGGCACCGATAATTCACCCCTCCACTTT
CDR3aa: CASSLAAGGTDNSPLHF

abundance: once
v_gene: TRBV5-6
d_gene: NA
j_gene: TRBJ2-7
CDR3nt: TGTGCCAGCAGCATGATAGGGGGAAGCGCCTACGAGCAGTACTTC
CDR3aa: CASSMIGGSAYEQYF